The rows below give T cell receptor beta chains drawn from one sample of a study of monozygotic twins with inflammatory bowel disease. TCRdb reprocessed the 5' RACE reads, keeping one entry per CDR3 protein, no DNA. In total, the table holds 300,000 to 350,000 distinct CDR3 sequences. The sequencing sample was made of blood. Source of these receptors: a human donor with ulcerative colitis or Crohn's disease, or a healthy co-twin of an affected twin (not recorded which). CDR3s include the opening cysteine and the closing phenylalanine or tryptophan.

j_call v_call cdr3_aa
TRBJ2-2 TRBV12-3/TRBV12-4 CASRSTGVDTGELFF
TRBJ2-1 TRBV7-2 CASSLADRRYEQFF
TRBJ2-4 TRBV7-2 CASSHPQRVNIQYF
TRBJ2-3 TRBV7-2 CASSLGIAGGVTDTQYF
TRBJ2-3 TRBV28 CASSYLRDHGPDTQYF
TRBJ2-4 TRBV27 CASSTSNENIQYF
TRBJ1-1 TRBV6-2/TRBV6-3 CASSFLYTEAFF
TRBJ2-3 TRBV12-3/TRBV12-4 CASSRPLAGTDTQYF
TRBJ1-2 TRBV20-1 CSAIDQGLLNYGYTF
TRBJ2-1 TRBV15 CATSRERYNEQFF
TRBJ1-2 TRBV12-3/TRBV12-4 CASRPDGNYGYTF
TRBJ2-3 TRBV5-1 CASSFEAPQGDTQYF
TRBJ2-7 TRBV15 CATSRVSSYEQYF
TRBJ2-5 TRBV10-1 CASSPGHEEETQYF
TRBJ2-7 TRBV5-1 CASSLEGTARYEQYF
TRBJ2-3 TRBV5-1 CASRASPFISTDTQYF
TRBJ2-3 TRBV10-3 CAISGTDKTQYF
TRBJ2-1 TRBV3-1 CASSQDLGLVNEQFF
TRBJ2-5 TRBV12-3/TRBV12-4 CASSLITSRETQYF
TRBJ1-4 TRBV12-3/TRBV12-4 CASTPGQVNEKLFF
TRBJ1-5 TRBV20-1 CSASTDSYSNQPQHF
TRBJ1-2 TRBV5-1 CASSTGDNKYGYTF
TRBJ2-1 TRBV5-1 CASSRGSRNEQFF
TRBJ2-5 TRBV12-3/TRBV12-4 CASRRTSGETQYF
TRBJ2-3 TRBV5-1 CASSLGGGAKTDTQYF
TRBJ1-5 TRBV12-3/TRBV12-4 CASSWRGQEGQPQHF
TRBJ1-4 TRBV5-1 CASQRGGATNEKLFF
TRBJ2-3 TRBV20-1 CSARIVLASGSTDTQYF
TRBJ2-7 TRBV10-3 CANSQGHLFYEQYF
TRBJ1-2 TRBV2 CASSVIGFNGYTF
TRBJ2-2 TRBV12-3/TRBV12-4 CASSFGHTNTGELFF
TRBJ2-3 TRBV20-1 CNSVGAQRGTDTQYF
TRBJ2-7 TRBV4-1 CASSHRGGYEQYF